The 18 T cell receptor beta chains below come from one sample, sequenced in a study of blood T cell repertoires in COVID-19. Profiling relied on immunoSEQ multiplex PCR, and the TCRdb table lists in-frame clones only, not all of them. The sample has about 220,000 clones, 86% seen once; the top ten hold about 2.2%. The sample consisted of peripheral blood. The receptor source for this set is a man aged 30-40 years who had recovered from COVID-19.

V gene TRBV5-6 combines with J gene TRBJ2-2; a possible D gene is TRBD1 (5 bases). Per germline, CDR1 SGHDT and CDR2 YYEEEE. There are 14 residues in the CDR3. Trimming removed 6 bases from V and 4 bases from J, with 13 bases in between. CDR3 in DNA: TGTGCCAGCATTTTGCAGGGCTTCACCGGGGAGCTGTTTTTT. Translating it yields CASILQGFTGELFF.

The CDR3 DNA reads TGCGCCAGCAGCTCCCCAGACAGGGCCACCACTGAAGCTTTCTTT. Its translation: CASSSPDRATTEAFF. The J gene is TRBJ1-1, the V gene TRBV5-1, with 7 positions matching TRBD1. The CDR3 loop spans 15 amino acids. Germline assignment: CDR1 SGHRS and CDR2 YFSETQ. The V segment lost 3 bases and the J segment 4 bases; nucleotides outside the gene matches: 9.

Concerning this clone: In the same sample, other DNA sequences code for this CDR3. The chain employs TRBV10-3 and TRBJ2-5, with TRBD1 as a possible D gene (6 bases). Germline V gives CDR1 ENHRY, CDR2 SYGVKD. Trimming cost V 3 bases and J 4 bases, with 9 bases left between them. This CDR3 is built from 13 residues. The CDR3 DNA reads TGTGCCATCAGTGAACAGGGTGGAGAGACCCAGTACTTC. Translated: CAISEQGGETQYF.

The chain is built from TRBV19 and TRBJ2-3; the match to TRBD2 covers 10 bases. CDR1 and CDR2 from the germline V gene are LNHDA and SQIVND (reference sequence). There are 17 residues in the CDR3. V trimming: 5 bases; J trimming: 0 bases; junction bases outside the gene matches: 8. CDR3 DNA sequence: TGTGCCAGTAGTCTTGGGGTAGCGGGGGGTAGCACAGATACGCAGTATTTT. The encoded protein is CASSLGVAGGSTDTQYF.

V is TRBV27 and J is TRBJ2-7, with TRBD2 matching 8 bases. Germline V CDR1 and CDR2: MNHEY, SMNVEV (reference sequence). V dropped 0 bases and J dropped 0; count of bases not matched to a gene: 4. The CDR3 loop spans 16 amino acids. The DNA for the CDR3 is TGTGCCAGCAGTTTATCGGGGCTAGCGGGCTCCTACGAGCAGTACTTC. Its protein product is CASSLSGLAGSYEQYF.

The chain combines TRBV13 with TRBJ1-2, with no clear D. Germline CDR1 reads PRHDT; CDR2 reads FYEKMQ (reference sequence). The V end lost 1 base, the J end lost 8 bases, and 8 bases lay between the germline ends. The CDR3 runs 12 residues. CDR3 in DNA: TGTGCCAGCAGCTTAGTAGCGTTCGGCTACACCTTC. Amino acids: CASSLVAFGYTF.

This rearrangement joins TRBV10-3 to TRBJ1-2, with D uncertain. Trimming took 6 bases from V and 4 from J, leaving 18 bases between them. Germline lookup yields CDR1 ENHRY and CDR2 SYGVKD. The CDR3 is 15 amino acids. The DNA of the CDR3 is TGTGCCATCAGCCCATCCCATACAGTGGGCTATGGCTACACCTTC. It is translated as CAISPSHTVGYGYTF.

The V call is TRBV6-6, the J call TRBJ2-5; TRBD1 matches 8 bases. CDR3 length: 14 amino acids. J was trimmed by 7 bases and V by 2 bases; bases with no gene match: 6. CDR1 and CDR2 from the germline V gene are MNHNY and SVGAGI (reference sequence). The CDR3 region has the DNA TGTGCCAGCAGTTACCTTTCAGGGGGCGGGACCCAGTACTTC. Its protein is CASSYLSGGGTQYF.

The V call is TRBV10-2, the J call TRBJ1-4, with D unclear. The length of the CDR3 is 11 residues. Germline V gives CDR1 WSHSY, CDR2 SAAADI. Trimming left V 2 bases short and J 9 bases short, with 4 bases between. The CDR3 sequence: CASSEEKKLFF. The CDR3 DNA sequence: TGCGCCAGCAGTGAGGAGAAAAAACTGTTTTTT.

J is TRBJ2-3 and V is TRBV4-1; tentative D call: TRBD2 (6 bases). The CDR3 totals 16 residues. In germline, CDR1 is MGHRA, CDR2 YSYEKL. V was cut by 0 bases and J by 4 bases, with 14 bases left in between. CDR3 loop: CASSQEGLRGADTQYF. The DNA for the CDR3 is TGCGCCAGCAGCCAAGAGGGACTGCGTGGGGCAGATACGCAGTATTTT.

V is TRBV19 and J is TRBJ2-6; D call uncertain. This CDR3 region has 15 residues. Looked up from germline, CDR1 is LNHDA and CDR2 is SQIVND (reference sequence). Trimming took 8 bases from V and 0 from J, leaving 11 bases between them. The CDR3 sequence: CASGDGFSGANVLTF. In DNA form, the CDR3 reads TGTGCCAGTGGAGACGGATTCTCTGGGGCCAACGTCCTGACTTTC.

The chain employs TRBV18 and TRBJ1-1; TRBD1 matches at 8 bases. The CDR3 totals 16 residues. Looked up from germline, CDR1 is KGHSH and CDR2 is LQKENI. With V trimmed by 3 bases and J by 0 bases, 6 bases remained unmatched. This CDR3 reads CASSPFGQGMNTEAFF. CDR3 sequence (DNA): TGTGCCAGCTCACCTTTCGGACAGGGCATGAACACTGAAGCTTTCTTT.

The rearrangement joins TRBV9 to TRBJ2-7, with 8 bases lining up with TRBD2. The germline V gene has CDR1 SGDLS and CDR2 YYNGEE. This CDR3 spans 15 amino acids. V dropped 1 base and J dropped 3; count of bases not matched to a gene: 6. The CDR3 region has the DNA TGTGCCAGCAGCGTATCCGCTAGCGGGCTCTACGAGCAGTACTTC. As protein: CASSVSASGLYEQYF.

This clone was observed a single time. The CDR3 spells CASSKEDSPASSEQYF. In DNA form, the CDR3 reads TGTGCCAGCAGCAAAGAAGACTCACCCGCGTCCAGCGAGCAGTACTTC. The chain uses TRBV9 and TRBJ2-7; the D is unclear. The CDR3 is made up of 16 amino acids. Trimming took 4 bases from V and 6 from J, leaving 23 bases between them. Per germline, CDR1 SGDLS and CDR2 YYNGEE.

This chain joins TRBV7-8 and TRBJ2-7; TRBD2 matches 11 bases. J gave up 3 bases and V 1 base, and 8 bases lay outside the gene matches. Germline V CDR1 and CDR2: SGHVS, FQNEAQ. The CDR3 sequence is 17 residues long. The CDR3 protein is CASSLGLLAGEIYEQYF. The CDR3 bases are TGTGCCAGCAGCTTAGGCTTACTAGCGGGGGAGATCTACGAGCAGTACTTC.

The sample holds a few counts of this clone. The chain is built from TRBV4-2 and TRBJ1-5; TRBD1 matches 11 bases. The germline gives CDR1 LGHNA, CDR2 YNFKEQ. This CDR3 comprises 15 residues. With 3 bases clipped from V and 6 bases from J, the junction kept 4 bases outside the gene matches. The CDR3 nucleotides are TGTGCCAGCAGCCAGGCCGGGACAGGGGGTCAGCCCCAGCATTTT. Amino acids: CASSQAGTGGQPQHF.

V usage is TRBV28 and J usage is TRBJ1-2; the match to TRBD1 covers 7 bases. After removal of 6 bases from V and 3 bases from J, the junction contained 13 bases not matched to a gene. The CDR3 has 16 amino acids. Germline V gene data show CDR1 as MDHEN and CDR2 as SYDVKM. CDR3 coding DNA: TGTGCCAGCAGCCAGGGGGTCGAGGCTCTGGACTATGGCTACACCTTC. Translated: CASSQGVEALDYGYTF.

The gene calls are TRBV19 and TRBJ1-2, with TRBD1 matching over 7 bases. V shed 2 bases, J shed 1 base, and the junction held 4 bases outside the gene matches. Germline V gene sequence: CDR1 LNHDA, CDR2 SQIVND (reference sequence). The CDR3 extends over 15 amino acids. The CDR3 DNA reads as TGTGCCAGTAGTATAATAGACAGGGATAACTATGGCTACACCTTC. Its protein is CASSIIDRDNYGYTF.